The rows below give T cell receptor beta chains drawn from one sample of a study of T cells expressing NK-cell markers. With the 5' RACE reads reprocessed, TCRdb shows one record per CDR3 protein and no DNA. In total, the table holds roughly 160,000 distinct CDR3 sequences. Sequencing input: blood T cells: a sorted CD56 or NKG2C T cell subset, CD4+ or CD8+ T cells, or bulk PBMC T cells (not recorded which). The receptors originated from a woman between 18 and 69 years old in good health. The CDR3 runs from the conserved cysteine through the conserved F or W. Each record gives: J gene, V gene, CDR3 length, CDR3 protein.

>TRBJ2-7|TRBV6-2/TRBV6-3|16
CASSSKIGLAGDEQYF
>TRBJ2-2|TRBV5-5|15
CASSNGGHFTGELFF
>TRBJ2-3|TRBV20-1|14
CSARRGGATDTQYF
>TRBJ1-6|TRBV3-1|13
CASSQQGISPLHF
>TRBJ1-6|TRBV20-1|14
CSARGGRANSPLHF
>TRBJ2-4|TRBV20-1|12
CSAKWGANIQYF
>TRBJ1-1|TRBV27|14
CASSLNRLNTEAFF
>TRBJ2-7|TRBV10-3|11
CAIDRGYEQYF
>TRBJ2-7|TRBV5-5|16
CASSKGLAGISYEQYF
>TRBJ1-2|TRBV2|13
CASSTRGVYGYTF
>TRBJ2-7|TRBV7-9|16
CASSLGGTGFTYEQYF
>TRBJ1-1|TRBV13|14
CASSPRTGYTEAFF
>TRBJ2-1|TRBV9|14
CASSDPGGAHEQFF
>TRBJ1-2|TRBV3-1|14
CASSQGTGAYGYTF
>TRBJ2-2|TRBV12-5|15
CASGLAARVSGELFF